This T cell receptor beta chain is drawn from a study of blood T cell repertoires in COVID-19. Turning to the study itself: Nucleic acid was either cDNA or gDNA, and it came from T cells, B-cell-depleted T cells, or PBMCs.

Original methodology: Estimates of nucleated cell counts were drawn from the amplification of reference gene primers. Sequenced by immunoSEQ multiplex PCR; TCRdb stores in-frame clones only, minus some. For V, J and clone size, that table is used; D and trimming come from the DNA. The table has over 250,000 clones, over 75% seen once. Cohort assignment relied on participant-reported clinical history. Cohort 3 recovered donors had two negative PCRs, clearance, or symptom resolution. The germline V gene encodes CDR1 KGHSH and CDR2 LQKENI. The V gene end was trimmed by 2 bases and the J gene end by 2 bases; junction bases not matched to a gene: 6. The CDR3 totals 16 residues.

Sequencing was done on a sample of PBMCs or T cells enriched from blood (not recorded which). The clonotype originates from a woman under 40 who had recovered from COVID-19. The J gene is TRBJ2-3, the V gene TRBV18; 8 bases fit TRBD1. Written as DNA, the CDR3 is TGTGCCAGCTCACCAAGTACAGGGGGATACACAGATACGCAGTATTTT. It is translated as CASSPSTGGYTDTQYF.